The 16 T cell receptor beta chains reported below all come from one sample, sequenced in a study of shared clonotypes between healthy human individuals. Here immunoSEQ multiplex PCR was the method, and the copy in TCRdb shows in-frame clones only, minus some. This sample carries approximately 720,000 clones, roughly 78% of them seen once, and the ten largest clones take around 1.8%. Sequencing input: memory CD4+ T cells sorted from blood. Sample subset: CD45RA-negative fraction. The receptors were sampled from a woman aged 25 to 39 in good health.

The chain uses TRBV25-1 and TRBJ2-7; 7 positions match TRBD1. This CDR3 has 13 amino acids. V shed 4 bases and J 1 base; nucleotides not matched to a gene: 1. Germline-derived CDR1 and CDR2 are MGHDK and SYGVNS. Here the CDR3 DNA reads TGTGCCAGCAGTGGGGACAGATCCTACGAGCAGTACTTC. This encodes CASSGDRSYEQYF.

The chain is built from TRBV27 and TRBJ1-3, with 9 bases that match TRBD1. Germline V gene sequence: CDR1 MNHEY, CDR2 SMNVEV (reference sequence). V trimming: 5 bases; J trimming: 8 bases; junction bases outside the gene matches: 13. This CDR3 has 16 amino acids. The CDR3 coding sequence is TGTGCCAGCAGTCCTACCCCGACAGGGGGTCTGCACACCATATATTTT. This gives the protein CASSPTPTGGLHTIYF.

The V and J genes are TRBV7-9 and TRBJ2-7, with 7 bases that match TRBD2. The CDR3 runs 14 residues. CDR1 is SEHNR and CDR2 is FQNEAQ in the germline V gene (reference sequence). J gave up 6 bases and V 4 bases, and 9 bases lay outside the gene matches. The CDR3 region has the DNA TGTGCCAGCAGCTCCGACCGACTAGCTTTCGAGCAGTACTTC. It specifies CASSSDRLAFEQYF.

The rearrangement links TRBV28 to TRBJ2-5; 8 positions agree with TRBD2. This CDR3 is built from 21 residues. Germline V gene data show CDR1 as MDHEN and CDR2 as SYDVKM. The trim removed 6 bases at V and 0 bases at J, leaving 24 bases unmatched. DNA of the CDR3: TGTGCCAGCAGCCAAAATAACAGAGGGACCCACCAGCGGGAGTACCAAGAGACCCAGTACTTC. This sequence encodes CASSQNNRGTHQREYQETQYF.

This rearrangement joins TRBV5-1 to TRBJ2-1; D gene uncertain. The germline V and J ends were trimmed by 0 bases and 5 bases, with 9 bases remaining between them. The CDR3 contains 14 residues. Germline V lookup: CDR1 SGHRS, CDR2 YFSETQ. The DNA of the CDR3 is TGCGCCAGCAGCTTGGTAGCAGATAACAATGAGCAGTTCTTC. Its protein is CASSLVADNNEQFF.

This clone was seen only a few times. The chain links TRBV27 to TRBJ2-7; 7 nucleotides line up with TRBD1. This CDR3 region has 11 residues. Germline CDR1 and CDR2: MNHEY and SMNVEV (reference sequence). The CDR3 coding sequence is TGTTCGACGGGGACAGACTACGAGCAGTACTTC. Its translation is CSTGTDYEQYF.

This clone showed up just once. The DNA for the CDR3 is TGCAGCGTTGAAGAACCTCCGGGACAGGGGAACACAGATACGCAGTATTTT. Its translation: CSVEEPPGQGNTDTQYF. V gene TRBV29-1 combines with J gene TRBJ2-3; 10 nucleotides match TRBD1. The V and J ends lost 0 bases and 2 bases, in that order; junction bases with no gene match: 8. This CDR3 region has 17 residues. Germline V gives CDR1 SQVTM, CDR2 ANQGSEA.

The chain combines TRBV5-4 with TRBJ1-2; 9 bases map to TRBD1. CDR1 is SGHNT, CDR2 YYREEE, per germline (reference sequence). This CDR3 has 14 amino acids. J lost 5 bases, V lost 2 bases, and 4 bases had no gene match. The chain's CDR3 is CASSLGQGIYGYTF. Written as DNA, the CDR3 is TGTGCCAGCAGCTTAGGACAGGGGATATATGGCTACACCTTC.

The chain employs TRBV2 and TRBJ2-3, with 9 bases fitting TRBD2. CDR3 length equals 15 residues. The V segment lost 6 bases and the J segment 1 base; nucleotides outside the gene matches: 5. CDR1 and CDR2 (germline): SNHLY, FYNNEI. The CDR3 sequence is CASSRLAARTDTQYF. DNA of the CDR3: TGTGCCAGCAGCCGACTAGCGGCCCGCACAGATACGCAGTATTTT.

The rearrangement links TRBV19 to TRBJ2-4; 7 bases are shared with TRBD1. This CDR3 has 13 residues. The J segment lost 6 bases and the V segment lost 5 bases, leaving 4 bases of the junction unmatched. Germline CDR1 and CDR2: LNHDA and SQIVND (reference sequence). In DNA, the CDR3 is TGTGCCAGTAGTGGAGCAGGGGGAAACATTCAGTACTTC. Translated: CASSGAGGNIQYF.

This clone was seen a handful of times. V is TRBV7-9 and J is TRBJ2-3; the match to TRBD2 covers 15 bases. Germline assignment: CDR1 SEHNR and CDR2 FQNEAQ (reference sequence). This CDR3 is built from 19 residues. The ends lost 5 bases at V and 0 bases at J; junction bases unmatched: 9. DNA of the CDR3: TGTGCCAGCAGCCGATGGGGACTAGCGGGAGGTGGGAGCACAGATACGCAGTATTTT. This translates into CASSRWGLAGGGSTDTQYF.

The V gene is TRBV28, the J gene TRBJ1-5; the D is unclear. The CDR3 runs 14 residues. Germline V gene sequence: CDR1 MDHEN, CDR2 SYDVKM. V was cut by 3 bases and J by 4 bases, with 10 bases left in between. Written as DNA, the CDR3 is TGTGCCAGCAGTTTGGCGTCGACAAATCAGCCCCAGCATTTT. Translating gives CASSLASTNQPQHF.

This rearrangement joins TRBV30 to TRBJ2-7, with D perhaps given as TRBD1 or TRBD2 (5 bases each). Trimming took off 4 bases at V and 6 bases at J, with 13 bases between the two ends. CDR1 GTSNPN and CDR2 SVGIG come from the germline V gene (reference sequence). This CDR3 has 12 residues. CDR3 amino acids: CAWKVRDGEQYF. The CDR3 DNA is TGTGCCTGGAAGGTTCGGGACGGCGAGCAGTACTTC.

This chain links TRBV7-8 with TRBJ2-7; 7 bases match TRBD1. Germline values: CDR1 SGHVS, CDR2 FQNEAQ. The CDR3 has 15 amino acids. The ends lost 3 bases at V and 0 bases at J; junction bases unmatched: 5. The CDR3 DNA reads as TGTGCCAGCAGCTTGGGACAGACGAGCTCCTACGAGCAGTACTTC. Translation gives CASSLGQTSSYEQYF.

This clone has just a few counts. V and J are TRBV30 and TRBJ2-2; D is unresolved. The CDR3 is made up of 12 amino acids. Germline CDR1 reads GTSNPN; CDR2 reads SVGIG (reference sequence). The ends were cut back, 3 bases at V and 5 bases at J, with 7 bases in the middle. CDR3 protein: CAWRFRTGELFF. The CDR3 nucleotides are TGTGCCTGGAGGTTCAGGACCGGGGAGCTGTTTTTT.

CDR3 sequence (DNA): TGTGCCAGCAGTTTCCAGGGTTCAGGTCAGCCCCAGCATTTT. Protein product: CASSFQGSGQPQHF. The chain combines TRBV28 with TRBJ1-5, with D possibly TRBD1 on 5 matching bases. Germline CDR1 MDHEN, CDR2 SYDVKM. The CDR3 consists of 14 residues. V lost 3 bases and J 6 bases, leaving 12 bases between the germline ends.